This TCR beta chain was sequenced for a study of neoadjuvant anti-PD-1 for oral cavity cancer. About the research overall: Non-progressing patients received a fourth nivolumab dose near day 43, then surgery on days 50-56.

Study conclusions and caveats: Greater tumor shrinkage accompanied bigger post-treatment sizes of preexisting clones. Each response group had just three patients in TCR analyses.

Germline V CDR1 and CDR2: MNHEY, SMNVEV (reference sequence). With V trimmed by 8 bases and J by 7 bases, 14 bases remained unmatched. The CDR3 is 15 amino acids. TCRdb keeps only in-frame clones here, not all; method: immunoSEQ multiplex PCR. The sample has several thousand clones, approximately 61% seen once. Details on this clone: What it binds is unknown.

These oral cavity squamous cell carcinomas were HPV-negative and locally advanced. The material sequenced was tumor tissue, taken before nivolumab (anti-PD-1) treatment. The rearrangement links TRBV27 to TRBJ1-2; TRBD1 agrees at 9 bases. The source is a person aged 35-80 years with oral cavity squamous cell carcinoma. The CDR3 is CASGVLQGALSGYTF. The CDR3 bases are TGTGCCAGCGGAGTACTACAGGGGGCGCTTAGTGGCTACACCTTC.